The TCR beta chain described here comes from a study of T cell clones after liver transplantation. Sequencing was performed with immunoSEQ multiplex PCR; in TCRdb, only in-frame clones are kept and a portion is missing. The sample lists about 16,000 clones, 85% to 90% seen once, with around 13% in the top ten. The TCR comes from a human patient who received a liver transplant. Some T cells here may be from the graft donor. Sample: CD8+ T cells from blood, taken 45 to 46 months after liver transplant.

The CDR3 spells CASSLSYTAAGQPQHF. The DNA of the CDR3 is TGTGCCAGCAGCTTATCGTACACCGCGGCGGGTCAGCCCCAGCATTTT. This chain joins TRBV11-2 and TRBJ1-5; D uncertain. The CDR3 totals 16 residues. The germline V gene encodes CDR1 SGHAT and CDR2 FQNNGV. With 2 bases removed from V and 6 bases from J, the gap between germline ends came to 17 bases. Full variable domain (remainder filled in from reference TRBV11-2 and TRBJ1-5): EAGVAQSPRYKIIEKRQSVAFWCNPISGHATLYWYQQILGQGPKLLIQFQNNGVVDDSQLPKDRFSAERLKGVDSTLKIQPAKLEDSAVYLCASSLSYTAAGQPQHFGDGTRLSIL.